This T cell receptor beta chain was obtained from a study of cytomegalovirus exposure and HLA in healthy donors. The study, taken as a whole, reports: At a 0.05 false discovery rate, a later analysis found over 15,000 TCR beta sequences to be associated with HLA alleles. Analyzed later, most CMV-associated TCR beta chains appeared HLA-restricted. Per published reports, the classifier diagnosed cytomegalovirus status with high specificity and sensitivity.

The primer mix had 60 Vbeta and 13 Jbeta primers. The assay was immunoSEQ multiplex PCR, and TCRdb's table has in-frame clones only and misses some. The data contain about 100,000 clones, around three quarters of them singletons. Remarks on this clone: Its antigen remains unidentified.

CDR3 size: 16 residues. V was pared by 5 bases and J by 2 bases, with 8 bases of the junction left unmatched. Germline V gene data show CDR1 as SEHNR and CDR2 as FQNEAQ (reference sequence). The V gene is TRBV7-9, the J gene TRBJ2-2; 7 bases map to TRBD2. This TCR came from a young man in good health and CMV-seronegative. The sequenced sample consisted of PBMCs. CDR3 residues: CASSPPGTTNTGELFF. The CDR3 bases are TGTGCCAGCAGCCCACCGGGGACTACTAACACCGGGGAGCTGTTTTTT.